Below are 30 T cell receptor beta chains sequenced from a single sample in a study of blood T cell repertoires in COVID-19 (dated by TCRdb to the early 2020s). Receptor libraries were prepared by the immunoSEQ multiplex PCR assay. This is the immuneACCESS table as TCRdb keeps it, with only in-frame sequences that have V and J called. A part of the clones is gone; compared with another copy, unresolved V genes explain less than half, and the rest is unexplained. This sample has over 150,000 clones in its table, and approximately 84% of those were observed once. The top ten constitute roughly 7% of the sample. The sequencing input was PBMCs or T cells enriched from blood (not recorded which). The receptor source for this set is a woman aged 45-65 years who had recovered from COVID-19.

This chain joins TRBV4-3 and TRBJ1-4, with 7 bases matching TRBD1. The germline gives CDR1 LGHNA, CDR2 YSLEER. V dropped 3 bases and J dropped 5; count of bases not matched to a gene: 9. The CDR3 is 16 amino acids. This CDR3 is CASSQSFGDRNEKLFF. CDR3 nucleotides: TGCGCCAGCAGCCAGTCCTTCGGGGACAGAAATGAAAAACTGTTTTTT.

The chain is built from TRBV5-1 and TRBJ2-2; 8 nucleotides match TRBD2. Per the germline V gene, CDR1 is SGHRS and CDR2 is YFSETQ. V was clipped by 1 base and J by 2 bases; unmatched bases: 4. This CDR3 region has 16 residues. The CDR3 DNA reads TGCGCCAGCAGCTTGCTGGGACTAGGTAACACCGGGGAGCTGTTTTTT. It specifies CASSLLGLGNTGELFF.

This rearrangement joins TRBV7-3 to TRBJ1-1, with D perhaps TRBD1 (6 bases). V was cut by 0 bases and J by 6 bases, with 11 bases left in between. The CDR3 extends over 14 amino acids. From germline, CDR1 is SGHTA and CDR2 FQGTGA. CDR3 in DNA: TGTGCCAGCAGCTTAACGATGGGGGCCCCTGAAGCTTTCTTT. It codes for CASSLTMGAPEAFF.

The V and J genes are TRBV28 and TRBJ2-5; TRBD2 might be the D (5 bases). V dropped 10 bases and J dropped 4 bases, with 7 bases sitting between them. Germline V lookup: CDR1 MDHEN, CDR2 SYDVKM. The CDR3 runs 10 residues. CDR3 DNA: TGTGCCACCGGGGTAGAGACCCAGTACTTC. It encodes CATGVETQYF. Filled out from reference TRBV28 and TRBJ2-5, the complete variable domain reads DVKVTQSSRYLVKRTGEKVFLECVQDMDHENMFWYRQDPGLGLRLIYFSYDVKMKEKGDIPEGYSVSREKKERFSLILESASTNQTSMYLCATGVETQYFGPGTRLLVL.

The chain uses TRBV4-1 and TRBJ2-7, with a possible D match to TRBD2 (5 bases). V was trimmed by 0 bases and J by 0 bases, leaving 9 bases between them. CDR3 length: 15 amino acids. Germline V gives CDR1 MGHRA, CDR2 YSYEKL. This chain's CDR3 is CASSQDRGSSYEQYF. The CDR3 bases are TGCGCCAGCAGCCAAGATCGAGGGAGCTCCTACGAGCAGTACTTC.

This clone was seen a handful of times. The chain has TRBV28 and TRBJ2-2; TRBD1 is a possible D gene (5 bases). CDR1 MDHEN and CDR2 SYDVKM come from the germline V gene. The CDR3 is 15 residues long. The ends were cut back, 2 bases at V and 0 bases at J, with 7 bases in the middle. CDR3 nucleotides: TGTGCCAGCAGTTTAACAGGCGCGAACACCGGGGAGCTGTTTTTT. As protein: CASSLTGANTGELFF.

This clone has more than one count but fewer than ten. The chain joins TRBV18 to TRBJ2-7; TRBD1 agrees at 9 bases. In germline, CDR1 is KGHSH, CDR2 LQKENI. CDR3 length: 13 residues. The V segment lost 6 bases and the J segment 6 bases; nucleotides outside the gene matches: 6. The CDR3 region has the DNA TGTGCCAGCTCCCGGGACAGGGATGCCGAGCAGTACTTC. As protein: CASSRDRDAEQYF.

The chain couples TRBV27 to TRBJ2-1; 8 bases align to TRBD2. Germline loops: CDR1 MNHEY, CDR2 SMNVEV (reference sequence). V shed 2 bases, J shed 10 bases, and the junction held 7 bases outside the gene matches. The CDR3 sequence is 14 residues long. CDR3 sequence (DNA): TGTGCCAGCAGTTTAGCGGGAGGAGGGCCAGAGCAGTTCTTC. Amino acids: CASSLAGGGPEQFF.

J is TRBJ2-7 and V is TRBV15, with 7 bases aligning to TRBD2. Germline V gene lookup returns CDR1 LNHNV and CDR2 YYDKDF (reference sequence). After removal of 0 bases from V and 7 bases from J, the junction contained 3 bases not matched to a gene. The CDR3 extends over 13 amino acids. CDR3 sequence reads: CATSRDGLVEQYF. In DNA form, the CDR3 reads TGTGCCACCAGCAGAGACGGACTAGTTGAGCAGTACTTC.

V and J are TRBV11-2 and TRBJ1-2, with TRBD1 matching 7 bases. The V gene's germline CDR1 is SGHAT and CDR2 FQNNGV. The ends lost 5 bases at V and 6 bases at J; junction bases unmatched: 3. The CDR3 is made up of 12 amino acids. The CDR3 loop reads CASSRTGDGYTF. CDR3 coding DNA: TGTGCCAGCAGCAGAACAGGGGATGGCTACACCTTC.

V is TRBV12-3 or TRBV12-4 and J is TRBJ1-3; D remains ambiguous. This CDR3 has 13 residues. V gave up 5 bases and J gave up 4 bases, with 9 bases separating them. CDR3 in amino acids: CASSRGIGNTIYF. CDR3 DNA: TGTGCCAGCAGTCGGGGTATCGGAAACACCATATATTTT.

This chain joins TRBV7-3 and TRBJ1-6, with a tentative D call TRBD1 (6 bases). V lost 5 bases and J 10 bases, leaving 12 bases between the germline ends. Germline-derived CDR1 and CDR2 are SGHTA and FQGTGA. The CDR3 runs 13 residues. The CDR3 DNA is TGTGCCAGCAGCCAGACCAGGGGATCACCCCTCCACTTT. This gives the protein CASSQTRGSPLHF.

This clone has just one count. The CDR3 sequence: CASTKGTSSYNEQFF. The DNA of the CDR3 is TGTGCCAGCACCAAGGGGACTAGTAGCTACAATGAGCAGTTCTTC. This rearrangement joins TRBV28 to TRBJ2-1, with TRBD2 matching 8 bases. The CDR3 consists of 15 residues. With V trimmed by 7 bases and J by 3 bases, 8 bases remained unmatched. Germline V gene lookup returns CDR1 MDHEN and CDR2 SYDVKM. Drawing the rest from reference TRBV28 and TRBJ2-1, the complete variable domain is DVKVTQSSRYLVKRTGEKVFLECVQDMDHENMFWYRQDPGLGLRLIYFSYDVKMKEKGDIPEGYSVSREKKERFSLILESASTNQTSMYLCASTKGTSSYNEQFFGPGTRLTVL.

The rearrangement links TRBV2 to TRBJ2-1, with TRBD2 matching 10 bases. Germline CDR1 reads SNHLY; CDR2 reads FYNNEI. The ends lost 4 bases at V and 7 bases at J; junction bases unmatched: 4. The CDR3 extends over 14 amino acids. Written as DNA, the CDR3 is TGTGCCAGCAGTGTAGCGGGAGGATGGAATGAGCAGTTCTTC. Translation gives CASSVAGGWNEQFF.

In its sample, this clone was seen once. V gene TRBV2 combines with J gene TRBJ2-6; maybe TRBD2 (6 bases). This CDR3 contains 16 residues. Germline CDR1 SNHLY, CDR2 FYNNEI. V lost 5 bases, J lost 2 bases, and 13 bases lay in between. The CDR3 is CASSLGPGAGANVLTF. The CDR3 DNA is TGTGCCAGCAGTCTCGGCCCGGGAGCTGGGGCCAACGTCCTGACTTTC.

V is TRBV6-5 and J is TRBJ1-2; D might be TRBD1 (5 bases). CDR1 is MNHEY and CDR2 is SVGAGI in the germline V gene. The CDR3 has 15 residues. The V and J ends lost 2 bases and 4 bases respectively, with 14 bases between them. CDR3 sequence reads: CASSYRKDRVYGYTF. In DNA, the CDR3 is TGTGCCAGCAGTTACCGGAAAGACAGAGTCTATGGCTACACCTTC.

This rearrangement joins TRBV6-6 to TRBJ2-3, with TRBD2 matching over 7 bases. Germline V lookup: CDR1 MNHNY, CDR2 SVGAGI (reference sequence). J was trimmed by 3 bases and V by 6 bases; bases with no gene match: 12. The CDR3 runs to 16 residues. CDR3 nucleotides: TGTGCCAGCAGCCGTGTCGGGGTCGGGGGGACAGATACGCAGTATTTT. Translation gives CASSRVGVGGTDTQYF.

DNA of the CDR3: TGTGCCAGCAGCTTAGAGGGCGGGAGGGCCAACAATGAGCAGTTCTTC. Its protein product is CASSLEGGRANNEQFF. This chain joins TRBV7-2 and TRBJ2-1; 9 bases align to TRBD2. From germline, CDR1 is SGHTA and CDR2 FQGNSA. This CDR3 is 16 amino acids long. The junction had 6 bases not matched to a gene; V was cut back by 1 base and J by 5 bases.

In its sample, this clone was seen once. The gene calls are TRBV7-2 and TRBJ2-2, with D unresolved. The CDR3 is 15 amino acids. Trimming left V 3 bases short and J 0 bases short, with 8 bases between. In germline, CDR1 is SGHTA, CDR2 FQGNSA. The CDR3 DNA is TGTGCCAGCAGCTTCGGGTCGGCGAACACCGGGGAGCTGTTTTTT. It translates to CASSFGSANTGELFF.

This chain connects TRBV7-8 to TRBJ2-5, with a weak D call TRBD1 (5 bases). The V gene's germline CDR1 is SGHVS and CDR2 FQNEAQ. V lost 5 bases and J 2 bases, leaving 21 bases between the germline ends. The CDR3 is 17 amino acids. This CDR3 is CASSEQDWWRIQETQYF. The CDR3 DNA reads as TGTGCCAGCAGCGAACAGGATTGGTGGCGGATTCAAGAGACCCAGTACTTC.

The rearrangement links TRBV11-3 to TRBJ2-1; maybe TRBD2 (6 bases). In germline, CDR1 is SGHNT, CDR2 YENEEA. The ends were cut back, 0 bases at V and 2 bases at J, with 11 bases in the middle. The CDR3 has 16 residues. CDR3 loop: CASSLEGGVTYNEQFF. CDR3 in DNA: TGTGCCAGCAGCTTAGAGGGGGGAGTAACCTACAATGAGCAGTTCTTC. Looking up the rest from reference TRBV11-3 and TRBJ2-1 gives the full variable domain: EAGVVQSPRYKIIEKKQPVAFWCNPISGHNTLYWYLQNLGQGPELLIRYENEEAVDDSQLPKDRFSAERLKGVDSTLKIQPAELGDSAVYLCASSLEGGVTYNEQFFGPGTRLTVL.

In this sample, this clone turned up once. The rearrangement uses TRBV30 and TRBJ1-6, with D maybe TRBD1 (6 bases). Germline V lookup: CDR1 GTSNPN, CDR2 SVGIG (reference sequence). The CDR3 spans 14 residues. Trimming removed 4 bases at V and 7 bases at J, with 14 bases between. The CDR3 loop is CAWNSGQGNSPLHF. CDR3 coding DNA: TGTGCCTGGAATTCAGGGCAGGGGAATTCACCCCTCCACTTT.

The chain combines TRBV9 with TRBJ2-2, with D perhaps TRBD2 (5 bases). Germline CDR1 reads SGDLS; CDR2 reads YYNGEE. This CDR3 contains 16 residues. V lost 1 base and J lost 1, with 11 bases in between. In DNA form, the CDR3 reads TGTGCCAGCAGCGTACAAGGGAGCGGGAACACCGGGGAGCTGTTTTTT. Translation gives CASSVQGSGNTGELFF.

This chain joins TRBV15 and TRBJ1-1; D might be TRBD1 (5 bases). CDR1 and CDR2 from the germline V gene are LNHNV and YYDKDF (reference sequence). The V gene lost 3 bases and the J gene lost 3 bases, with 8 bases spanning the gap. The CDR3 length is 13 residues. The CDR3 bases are TGTGCCACCAGCAGGGGGCCTGACACTGAAGCTTTCTTT. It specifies CATSRGPDTEAFF.

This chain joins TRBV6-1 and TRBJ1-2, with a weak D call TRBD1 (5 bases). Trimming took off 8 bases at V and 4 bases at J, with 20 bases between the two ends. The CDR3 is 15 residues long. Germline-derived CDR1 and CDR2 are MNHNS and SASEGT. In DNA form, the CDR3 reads TGTGCCAGCCACGCCACGGGGGGTATGACCTATGGCTACACCTTC. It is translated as CASHATGGMTYGYTF.

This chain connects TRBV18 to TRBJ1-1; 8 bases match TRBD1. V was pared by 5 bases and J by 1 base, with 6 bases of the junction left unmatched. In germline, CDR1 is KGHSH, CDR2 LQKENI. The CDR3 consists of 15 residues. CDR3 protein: CASSAGGAGNTEAFF. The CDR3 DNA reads TGTGCCAGCTCAGCAGGGGGCGCGGGGAACACTGAAGCTTTCTTT. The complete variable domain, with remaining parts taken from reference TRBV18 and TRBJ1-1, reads NAGVMQNPRHLVRRRGQEARLRCSPMKGHSHVYWYRQLPEEGLKFMVYLQKENIIDESGMPKERFSAEFPKEGPSILRIQQVVRGDSAAYFCASSAGGAGNTEAFFGQGTRLTVV.

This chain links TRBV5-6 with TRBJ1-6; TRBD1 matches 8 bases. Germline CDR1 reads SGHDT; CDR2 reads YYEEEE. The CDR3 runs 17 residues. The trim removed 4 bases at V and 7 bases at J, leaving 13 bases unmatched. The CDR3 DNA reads TGTGCCAGCAGCCGGATGCTGAGGGACAGGATAAATTCACCCCTCCACTTT. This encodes CASSRMLRDRINSPLHF.

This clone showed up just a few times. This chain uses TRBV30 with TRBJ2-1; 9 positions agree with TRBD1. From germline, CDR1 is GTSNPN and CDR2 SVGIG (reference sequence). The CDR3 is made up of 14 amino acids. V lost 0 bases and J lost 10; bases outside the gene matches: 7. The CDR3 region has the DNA TGTGCCTGGAGTGTCCCGGGACAGGGATGGGAGCAGTTCTTC. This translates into CAWSVPGQGWEQFF.

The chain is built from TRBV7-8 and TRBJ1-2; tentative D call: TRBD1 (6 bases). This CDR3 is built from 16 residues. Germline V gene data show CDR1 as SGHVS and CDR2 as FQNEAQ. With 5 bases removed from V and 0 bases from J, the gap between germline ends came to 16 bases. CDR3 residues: CASSPRRQATNYGYTF. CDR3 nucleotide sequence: TGTGCCAGCAGCCCGCGCCGACAGGCCACTAACTATGGCTACACCTTC. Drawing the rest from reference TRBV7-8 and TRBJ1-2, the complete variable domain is GAGVSQSPRYKVAKRGQDVALRCDPISGHVSLFWYQQALGQGPEFLTYFQNEAQLDKSGLPSDRFFAERPEGSVSTLKIQRTQQEDSAVYLCASSPRRQATNYGYTFGSGTRLTVV.

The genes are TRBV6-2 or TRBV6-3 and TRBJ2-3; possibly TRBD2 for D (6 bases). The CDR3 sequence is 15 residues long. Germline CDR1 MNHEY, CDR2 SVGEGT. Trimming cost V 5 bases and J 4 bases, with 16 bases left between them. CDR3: CASSPRGAAADTQYF. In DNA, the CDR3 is TGTGCCAGCAGTCCGCGCGGGGCCGCGGCAGATACGCAGTATTTT.